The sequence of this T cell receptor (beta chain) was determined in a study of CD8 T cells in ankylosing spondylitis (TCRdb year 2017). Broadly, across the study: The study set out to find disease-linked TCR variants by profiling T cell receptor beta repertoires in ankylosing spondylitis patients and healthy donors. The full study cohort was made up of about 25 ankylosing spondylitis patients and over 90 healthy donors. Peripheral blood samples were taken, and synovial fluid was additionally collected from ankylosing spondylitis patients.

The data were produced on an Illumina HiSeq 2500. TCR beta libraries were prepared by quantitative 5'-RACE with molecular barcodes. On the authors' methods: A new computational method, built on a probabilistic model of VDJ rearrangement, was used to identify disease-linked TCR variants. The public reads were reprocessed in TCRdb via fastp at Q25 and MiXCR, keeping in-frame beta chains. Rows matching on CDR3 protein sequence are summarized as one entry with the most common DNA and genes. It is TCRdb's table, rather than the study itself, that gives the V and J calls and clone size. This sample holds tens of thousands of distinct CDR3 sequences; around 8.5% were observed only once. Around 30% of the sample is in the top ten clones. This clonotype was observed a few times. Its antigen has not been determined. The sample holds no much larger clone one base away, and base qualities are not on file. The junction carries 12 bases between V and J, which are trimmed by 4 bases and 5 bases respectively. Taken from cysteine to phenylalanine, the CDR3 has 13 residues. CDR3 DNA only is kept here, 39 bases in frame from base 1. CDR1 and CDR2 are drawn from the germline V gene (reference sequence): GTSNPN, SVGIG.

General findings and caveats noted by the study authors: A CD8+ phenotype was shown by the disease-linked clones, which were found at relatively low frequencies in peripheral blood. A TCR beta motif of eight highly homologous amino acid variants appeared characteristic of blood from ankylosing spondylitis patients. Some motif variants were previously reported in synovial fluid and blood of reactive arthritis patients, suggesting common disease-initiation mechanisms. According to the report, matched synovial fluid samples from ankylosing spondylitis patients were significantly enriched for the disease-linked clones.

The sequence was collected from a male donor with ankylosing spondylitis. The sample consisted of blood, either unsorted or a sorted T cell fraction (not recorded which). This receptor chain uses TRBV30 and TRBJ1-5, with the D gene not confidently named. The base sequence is TGTGCCTGGACCGCGGAGATGGATCAGCCCCAGCATTTT. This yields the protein CAWTAEMDQPQHF.